Below are 32 T cell receptor beta chains sequenced from a single sample in a study of cytomegalovirus exposure and HLA in healthy donors. Primers for the PCR totalled 60 Vbeta and 13 Jbeta. Data came from immunoSEQ multiplex PCR; TCRdb stores just in-frame clones and leaves some out. The sample has 65,000 to 80,000 clones, almost 80% seen once. The sequenced sample was PBMCs. The receptor set was obtained from a woman in her thirties or forties in good health and CMV-seropositive.

The chain is built from TRBV5-4 and TRBJ2-1, with TRBD1 matching 9 bases. CDR1 is SGHNT and CDR2 is YYREEE in the germline V gene (reference sequence). There are 16 residues in the CDR3. The junction had 11 bases not matched to a gene; V was cut back by 3 bases and J by 7 bases. CDR3 sequence (DNA): TGTGCCAGCAGCTCGCTCAAAGGGACAGGGCGGAATGAGCAGTTCTTC. This gives the protein CASSSLKGTGRNEQFF. Complete variable domain (other parts from reference TRBV5-4 and TRBJ2-1): ETGVTQSPTHLIKTRGQQVTLRCSSQSGHNTVSWYQQALGQGPQFIFQYYREEENGRGNFPPRFSGLQFPNYSSELNVNALELDDSALYLCASSSLKGTGRNEQFFGPGTRLTVL.

The V gene is TRBV27, the J gene TRBJ2-7; 9 bases map to TRBD1. Germline V lookup: CDR1 MNHEY, CDR2 SMNVEV (reference sequence). This CDR3 region has 14 residues. After removal of 6 bases from V and 3 bases from J, the junction contained 6 bases not matched to a gene. For the CDR3, the DNA is TGTGCCAGCAGCCCCCGGGACAGGGTCTACGAGCAGTACTTC. It yields the protein CASSPRDRVYEQYF.

The rearrangement uses TRBV28 and TRBJ2-5; maybe TRBD1 (5 bases). This CDR3 region has 14 residues. Germline assignment: CDR1 MDHEN and CDR2 SYDVKM. Trimming took off 2 bases at V and 8 bases at J, with 15 bases between the two ends. CDR3 bases: TGTGCCAGCAGTTTAACAGGCCATGATGGAACCCAGTACTTC. Translation gives CASSLTGHDGTQYF.

The chain recombines TRBV6-5 with TRBJ2-1; possibly TRBD2 for D (5 bases). CDR3 size: 15 residues. V lost 4 bases and J lost 8, with 18 bases in between. Germline V CDR1 and CDR2: MNHEY, SVGAGI. The CDR3 loop is CASSSGLSTLDEQFF. CDR3 sequence (DNA): TGTGCCAGCAGTTCCGGACTCTCTACTTTGGATGAGCAGTTCTTC.

This chain connects TRBV4-1 to TRBJ2-7, with TRBD2 matching over 11 bases. The germline V gene encodes CDR1 MGHRA and CDR2 YSYEKL. This CDR3 is built from 15 residues. With 4 bases clipped from V and 2 bases from J, the junction kept 4 bases outside the gene matches. CDR3 in DNA: TGCGCCAGCAGCCTCGGGACTAGCGGCCCCTACGAGCAGTACTTC. Amino acid sequence: CASSLGTSGPYEQYF.

This chain links TRBV2 with TRBJ2-7; 8 bases line up with TRBD2. The V gene's germline CDR1 is SNHLY and CDR2 FYNNEI. The CDR3 has 15 amino acids. J lost 0 bases, V lost 6 bases, and 7 bases had no gene match. The CDR3 DNA is TGTGCCAGCAGCCCCCCGGGACTAGGCTCCTACGAGCAGTACTTC. It specifies CASSPPGLGSYEQYF.

The chain uses TRBV25-1 and TRBJ2-3; the D is unclear. The CDR3 totals 13 residues. Trimming removed 1 base from V and 2 bases from J, with 4 bases in between. Germline V gene data show CDR1 as MGHDK and CDR2 as SYGVNS. The CDR3 DNA follows: TGTGCCAGCAGTGAATCCAACACAGATACGCAGTATTTT. Its translation is CASSESNTDTQYF.

The V and J genes are TRBV30 and TRBJ2-5, with D perhaps TRBD1 (6 bases). The germline V gene has CDR1 GTSNPN and CDR2 SVGIG (reference sequence). Between the trimmed V and J ends, which lost 1 base and 3 bases, there was a span of 6 bases. The CDR3 consists of 12 residues. The CDR3, as DNA: TGTGCCTGGAGTGACAGGGAAGAGACCCAGTACTTC. Its protein is CAWSDREETQYF.

The rearrangement joins TRBV2 to TRBJ2-2; D is perhaps TRBD1 (5 bases). CDR1 and CDR2 (germline): SNHLY, FYNNEI. Trimming took off 0 bases at V and 8 bases at J, with 13 bases between the two ends. This CDR3 has 15 amino acids. CDR3 sequence: CASSEAMTAVGELFF. The DNA for the CDR3 is TGTGCCAGCAGTGAAGCCATGACAGCCGTAGGGGAGCTGTTTTTT.

The CDR3 DNA reads as TGTGCCTGGAGTCAGCGGCCGACGAACACTGAAGCTTTCTTT. Translating gives CAWSQRPTNTEAFF. The chain has TRBV30 and TRBJ1-1, with unresolved D. Germline V gene data show CDR1 as GTSNPN and CDR2 as SVGIG (reference sequence). The CDR3 is 14 amino acids. Trimming removed 2 bases from V and 1 base from J, with 11 bases in between. Full variable domain (remainder filled in from reference TRBV30 and TRBJ1-1): SQTIHQWPATLVQPVGSPLSLECTVEGTSNPNLYWYRQAAGRGLQLLFYSVGIGQISSEVPQNLSASRPQDRQFILSSKKLLLSDSGFYLCAWSQRPTNTEAFFGQGTRLTVV.

The chain couples TRBV5-1 to TRBJ2-7; 8 bases are shared with TRBD2. Germline loops: CDR1 SGHRS, CDR2 YFSETQ. J gave up 4 bases and V 0 bases, and 15 bases lay outside the gene matches. CDR3 length: 18 residues. The CDR3 coding sequence is TGCGCCAGCAGCTTGGGAGCGGGGGCCGACCTTGGGTTTTACGAGCAGTACTTC. The encoded protein is CASSLGAGADLGFYEQYF. The whole variable domain, remainder taken from reference TRBV5-1 and TRBJ2-7, is KAGVTQTPRYLIKTRGQQVTLSCSPISGHRSVSWYQQTPGQGLQFLFEYFSETQRNKGNFPGRFSGRQFSNSRSEMNVSTLELGDSALYLCASSLGAGADLGFYEQYFGPGTRLTVT.

The chain couples TRBV7-2 to TRBJ2-1, with 9 bases fitting TRBD2. The CDR3 is 16 residues long. Germline V lookup: CDR1 SGHTA, CDR2 FQGNSA. V lost 4 bases to trimming and J lost 0 bases; unmatched junction nucleotides: 4. The CDR3 loop reads CASSSVSGSSYNEQFF. The CDR3 DNA sequence: TGTGCCAGCAGCTCAGTTAGCGGGAGCTCCTACAATGAGCAGTTCTTC.

This clone was recorded a few times. The chain employs TRBV19 and TRBJ2-7; unclear D gene. V lost 4 bases and J lost 0, with 10 bases in between. Germline values: CDR1 LNHDA, CDR2 SQIVND (reference sequence). The CDR3 consists of 14 residues. The CDR3 reads CASSKTATSYEQYF. As DNA, the CDR3 is TGTGCCAGTAGTAAAACAGCTACCTCCTACGAGCAGTACTTC.

The chain carries TRBV5-1 and TRBJ2-2; TRBD2 might be the D (6 bases). Germline-derived CDR1 and CDR2 are SGHRS and YFSETQ. The V end was cut by 3 bases, the J end by 5 bases, with 17 bases between. This CDR3 region has 16 residues. In DNA form, the CDR3 reads TGCGCCAGCAGCTCGGATTTAGCAGGAGGGACCGGGGAGCTGTTTTTT. Encoded protein: CASSSDLAGGTGELFF.

The V gene is TRBV5-1, the J gene TRBJ2-1, with a tentative D call TRBD1 (5 bases). The CDR3 has 15 amino acids. Between the trimmed V and J ends, which lost 4 bases and 0 bases, there was a span of 11 bases. The germline gives CDR1 SGHRS, CDR2 YFSETQ. Here the CDR3 reads CASSRTLSSYNEQFF. CDR3 nucleotides: TGCGCCAGCAGCCGGACACTGAGCTCCTACAATGAGCAGTTCTTC.

This chain links TRBV5-1 with TRBJ1-1; D unresolved. The CDR3 sequence is 14 residues long. V was cut by 1 base and J by 1 base, with 8 bases left in between. The germline gives CDR1 SGHRS, CDR2 YFSETQ. The CDR3 protein is CASSLSGGNTEAFF. The CDR3 DNA follows: TGCGCCAGCAGCTTGTCGGGAGGGAACACTGAAGCTTTCTTT.

The CDR3 DNA reads as TGTGCCAGCAGTCACGAGTTCAATCAGCCCCAGCATTTT. Encoded protein: CASSHEFNQPQHF. The rearrangement joins TRBV6-1 to TRBJ1-5; D not resolved. Germline V lookup: CDR1 MNHNS, CDR2 SASEGT. V lost 5 bases, J lost 3 bases, and 8 bases lay in between. CDR3 length equals 13 residues.

V is TRBV15 and J is TRBJ1-2, with 8 bases fitting TRBD1. With V trimmed by 0 bases and J by 3 bases, 12 bases remained unmatched. Germline V gives CDR1 LNHNV, CDR2 YYDKDF (reference sequence). CDR3 length: 18 residues. CDR3: CATSRDSYDRGIDYGYTF. CDR3 bases: TGTGCCACCAGCAGAGACTCCTATGACAGGGGAATCGACTATGGCTACACCTTC.

The V call is TRBV18, the J call TRBJ2-7; D may be TRBD1 (5 bases). Per germline, CDR1 KGHSH and CDR2 LQKENI. V was cut by 1 base and J by 5 bases, with 9 bases left in between. There are 13 residues in the CDR3. The CDR3 loop is CASSPRGQDEQYF. DNA for the CDR3: TGTGCCAGCTCACCACGGGGCCAGGACGAGCAGTACTTC.

The J gene is TRBJ2-7, the V gene TRBV27, with 8 bases identical to TRBD2. The CDR3 has 17 residues. The germline CDR1 and CDR2 sequences are MNHEY and SMNVEV (reference sequence). With 8 bases clipped from V and 3 bases from J, the junction kept 18 bases outside the gene matches. CDR3 sequence: CASADLLQTSAYYEQYF. DNA for the CDR3: TGTGCCAGCGCCGACTTGCTTCAGACTAGCGCCTACTACGAGCAGTACTTC.

The V and J genes are TRBV6-5 and TRBJ1-4, with a possible D match to TRBD1 (5 bases). The CDR3 loop spans 13 amino acids. Trimming stripped 7 bases from V and 7 bases from J, with 13 bases between. The germline gives CDR1 MNHEY, CDR2 SVGAGI. CDR3 sequence (DNA): TGTGCCAGCAAAGGCAGGGCTAGTGAAAAACTGTTTTTT. Translating it yields CASKGRASEKLFF.

The chain links TRBV2 to TRBJ2-1; D gene unclear. V lost 2 bases, J lost 15 bases, and 17 bases lay in between. From germline, CDR1 is SNHLY and CDR2 FYNNEI. The CDR3 sequence is 13 residues long. The CDR3: CASSEHLARFRFF. For the CDR3, the DNA is TGTGCCAGCAGTGAACATTTGGCTCGATTTCGGTTCTTC.

The chain joins TRBV5-6 to TRBJ1-1; TRBD1 matches 8 bases. This CDR3 is built from 15 residues. Germline CDR1 SGHDT, CDR2 YYEEEE. The V segment lost 3 bases and the J segment 4 bases; nucleotides outside the gene matches: 8. DNA of the CDR3: TGTGCCAGCAGCTACGACAGGGGAGGGAGCACTGAAGCTTTCTTT. Its translation is CASSYDRGGSTEAFF.

The rearrangement joins TRBV2 to TRBJ2-6; 7 bases align to TRBD2. In germline, CDR1 is SNHLY, CDR2 FYNNEI. The V and J ends lost 6 bases and 0 bases, in that order; junction bases with no gene match: 8. The CDR3 spans 17 residues. The CDR3 spells CASSRGGPRSGANVLTF. As DNA, the CDR3 is TGTGCCAGCAGCCGCGGGGGACCGCGCTCTGGGGCCAACGTCCTGACTTTC.

The chain carries TRBV19 and TRBJ2-7, with D hard to call. The germline V gene has CDR1 LNHDA and CDR2 SQIVND (reference sequence). The germline V and J ends were trimmed by 5 bases and 0 bases, with 14 bases remaining between them. The CDR3 extends over 15 amino acids. The CDR3 reads CASSLTLRSSYEQYF. DNA of the CDR3: TGTGCCAGTAGTCTAACCTTGAGGAGCTCCTACGAGCAGTACTTC.

This clone was observed a handful of times. The gene calls are TRBV30 and TRBJ2-3; TRBD2 matches at 11 bases. The CDR3 consists of 16 residues. The germline CDR1 and CDR2 sequences are GTSNPN and SVGIG (reference sequence). V trimming: 1 base; J trimming: 0 bases; junction bases outside the gene matches: 3. The CDR3 coding sequence is TGTGCCTGGAGTGCGACTAGCGGGGCTAGCACAGATACGCAGTATTTT. Residues: CAWSATSGASTDTQYF.

The chain carries TRBV30 and TRBJ2-5; tentative D call: TRBD1 (6 bases). Trimming removed 1 base from V and 1 base from J, with 10 bases in between. The germline CDR1 and CDR2 sequences are GTSNPN and SVGIG (reference sequence). The CDR3 length is 14 residues. The CDR3 reads CAWSDYRAQETQYF. The CDR3 DNA reads as TGTGCCTGGAGTGACTACAGGGCCCAAGAGACCCAGTACTTC.

The rearrangement joins TRBV28 to TRBJ1-4; TRBD1 matches 9 bases. CDR1 is MDHEN and CDR2 is SYDVKM in the germline V gene. Trimming took 4 bases from V and 4 from J; bases not matched to a gene: 4. The CDR3 has 15 residues. The CDR3 nucleotides read TGTGCCAGCAGTTGGACAGGGGTGGGTAATGAAAAACTGTTTTTT. This sequence encodes CASSWTGVGNEKLFF.

This clone was found a few times. V gene TRBV5-1 combines with J gene TRBJ2-5, with a weak D call TRBD2 (5 bases). CDR3 size: 14 residues. The germline V and J ends were trimmed by 4 bases and 1 base, with 11 bases remaining between them. CDR1 and CDR2 from the germline V gene are SGHRS and YFSETQ. CDR3 sequence: CASSPSGVQETQYF. CDR3 in DNA: TGCGCCAGCAGCCCGAGCGGAGTCCAAGAGACCCAGTACTTC. Together with reference TRBV5-1 and TRBJ2-5, the CDR3 gives the full variable domain: KAGVTQTPRYLIKTRGQQVTLSCSPISGHRSVSWYQQTPGQGLQFLFEYFSETQRNKGNFPGRFSGRQFSNSRSEMNVSTLELGDSALYLCASSPSGVQETQYFGPGTRLLVL.

The chain has TRBV5-4 and TRBJ2-5; D perhaps matches TRBD1 (5 bases). CDR1 and CDR2 from the germline V gene are SGHNT and YYREEE (reference sequence). CDR3 length equals 16 residues. Trimming cost V 4 bases and J 4 bases, with 20 bases left between them. CDR3 coding DNA: TGTGCCAGCAGCCAAGGAAGGGGTTTAGGGTCAGAGACCCAGTACTTC. This codes for CASSQGRGLGSETQYF.

The chain combines TRBV29-1 with TRBJ1-2; D call uncertain. Looked up from germline, CDR1 is SQVTM and CDR2 is ANQGSEA. The CDR3 runs 14 residues. Trimming removed 5 bases from V and 4 bases from J, with 17 bases in between. CDR3 sequence (DNA): TGCAGCGTTCACACGCGGACTGATGCCTATGGCTACACCTTC. It is translated as CSVHTRTDAYGYTF. Supplemented by reference TRBV29-1 and TRBJ1-2, the full variable domain reads SAVISQKPSRDICQRGTSLTIQCQVDSQVTMMFWYRQQPGQSLTLIATANQGSEATYESGFVIDKFPISRPNLTFSTLTVSNMSPEDSSIYLCSVHTRTDAYGYTFGSGTRLTVV.

The rearrangement uses TRBV5-6 and TRBJ2-7, with a tentative D call TRBD1 (6 bases). With 4 bases removed from V and 5 bases from J, the gap between germline ends came to 16 bases. CDR1 and CDR2 from the germline V gene are SGHDT and YYEEEE. CDR3 size: 14 residues. DNA for the CDR3: TGTGCCAGCAGCAAGGGGGTTGGGGTCGACGAGCAGTACTTC. This encodes CASSKGVGVDEQYF.